This T cell receptor beta chain came from a study of blood T cell repertoires in COVID-19. Study-level information: What the recovered Cohort 3 donors had was two negative PCRs, clearance, or symptom resolution.

Enrolled through a virtual design, the participants were between about 18 and 89 years of age and came from approximately 25 US areas. The authors' processing: Nucleated cell number was recorded as an estimate derived from reference gene primer amplification. Using immunoSEQ multiplex PCR, the repertoire was profiled, and TCRdb retains in-frame clones only, with some absent. From that table come the V and J calls and clone size; the DNA was used to work out D and trimming. The data show about 200,000 clones, with 86% seen just once and approximately 25% held by the top ten. Looked up from germline, CDR1 is MDHEN and CDR2 is SYDVKM. Trimming cost V 6 bases and J 1 base, with 18 bases left between them. The CDR3 runs to 16 residues.

The rearrangement links TRBV28 to TRBJ1-1; no clear D gene. Sequencing was performed on PBMCs or T cells enriched from blood (not recorded which). The TCR sequence derives from a woman between 40 and 55 years old in a cohort exposed to, infected with or recovered from COVID-19 (not recorded which). The chain's CDR3 is CASSPRNGFQNTEAFF. The CDR3 bases are TGTGCCAGCAGCCCGAGGAATGGATTTCAGAACACTGAAGCTTTCTTT.